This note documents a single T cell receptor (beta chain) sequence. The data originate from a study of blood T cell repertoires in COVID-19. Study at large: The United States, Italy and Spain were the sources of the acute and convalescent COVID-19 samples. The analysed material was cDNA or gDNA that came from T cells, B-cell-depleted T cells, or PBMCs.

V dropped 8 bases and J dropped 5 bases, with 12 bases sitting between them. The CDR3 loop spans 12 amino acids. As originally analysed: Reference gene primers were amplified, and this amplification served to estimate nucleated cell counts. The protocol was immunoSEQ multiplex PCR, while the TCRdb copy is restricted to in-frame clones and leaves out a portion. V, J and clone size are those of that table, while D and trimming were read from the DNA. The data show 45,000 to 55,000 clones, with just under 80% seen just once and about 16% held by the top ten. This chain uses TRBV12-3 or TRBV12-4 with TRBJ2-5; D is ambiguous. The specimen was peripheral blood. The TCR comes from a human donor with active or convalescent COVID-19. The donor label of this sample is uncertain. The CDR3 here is CASVYNGETQYF. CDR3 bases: TGTGCCAGCGTTTACAACGGGGAGACCCAGTACTTC.